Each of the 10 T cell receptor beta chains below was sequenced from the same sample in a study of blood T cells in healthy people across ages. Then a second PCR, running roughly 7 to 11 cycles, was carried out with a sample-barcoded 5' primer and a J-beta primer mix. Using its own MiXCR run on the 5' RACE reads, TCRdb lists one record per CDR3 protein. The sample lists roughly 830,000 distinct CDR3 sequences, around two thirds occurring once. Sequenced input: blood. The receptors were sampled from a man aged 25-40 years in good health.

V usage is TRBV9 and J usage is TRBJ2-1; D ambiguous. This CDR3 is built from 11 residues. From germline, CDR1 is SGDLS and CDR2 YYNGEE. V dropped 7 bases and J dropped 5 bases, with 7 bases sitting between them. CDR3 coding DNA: TGTGCCAGCGCAGCTAACAATGAGCAGTTCTTC. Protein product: CASAANNEQFF.

The CDR3 nucleotides are TGCAGTGCTAGAGGACAGGGGTCTGGGGCCAACGTCCTGACTTTC. It translates to CSARGQGSGANVLTF. This rearrangement joins TRBV20-1 to TRBJ2-6, with TRBD1 matching over 8 bases. The V segment lost 1 base and the J segment 1 base; nucleotides outside the gene matches: 0. The V gene's germline CDR1 is DFQATT and CDR2 SNEGSKA (reference sequence). The CDR3 is 15 amino acids.

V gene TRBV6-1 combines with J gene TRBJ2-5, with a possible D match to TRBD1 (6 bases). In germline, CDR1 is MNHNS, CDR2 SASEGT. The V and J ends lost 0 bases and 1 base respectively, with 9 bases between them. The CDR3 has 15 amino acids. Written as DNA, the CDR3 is TGTGCCAGCAGTGAAGCGGAAGGGGGCCAAGAGACCCAGTACTTC. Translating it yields CASSEAEGGQETQYF.

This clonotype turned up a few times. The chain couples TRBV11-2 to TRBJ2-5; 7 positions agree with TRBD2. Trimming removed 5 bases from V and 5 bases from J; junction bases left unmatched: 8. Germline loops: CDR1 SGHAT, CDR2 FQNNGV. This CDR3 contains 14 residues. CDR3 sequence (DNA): TGTGCCAGCAGCCCAGCGGGGCCCCGTGAGACCCAGTACTTC. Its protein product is CASSPAGPRETQYF.

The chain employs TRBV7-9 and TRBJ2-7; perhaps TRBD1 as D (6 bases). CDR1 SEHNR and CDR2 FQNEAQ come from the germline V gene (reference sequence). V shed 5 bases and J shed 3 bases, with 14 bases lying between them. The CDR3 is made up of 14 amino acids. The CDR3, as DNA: TGTGCCAGCAGCCCCACTGCACAGGGCTACGAGCAGTACTTC. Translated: CASSPTAQGYEQYF.

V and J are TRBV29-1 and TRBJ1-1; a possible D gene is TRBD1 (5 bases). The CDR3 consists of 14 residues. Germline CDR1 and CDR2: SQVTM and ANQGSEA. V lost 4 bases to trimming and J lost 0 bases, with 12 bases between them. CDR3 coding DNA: TGCAGCGTTGTCTCCCCGGACATGAACACTGAAGCTTTCTTT. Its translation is CSVVSPDMNTEAFF.

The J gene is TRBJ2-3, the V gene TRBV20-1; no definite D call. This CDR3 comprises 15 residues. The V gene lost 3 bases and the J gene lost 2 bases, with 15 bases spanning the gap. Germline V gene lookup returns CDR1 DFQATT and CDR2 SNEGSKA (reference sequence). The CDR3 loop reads CSARLLSSFTDTQYF. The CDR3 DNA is TGCAGTGCTAGGCTTTTGTCCAGCTTCACAGATACGCAGTATTTT.

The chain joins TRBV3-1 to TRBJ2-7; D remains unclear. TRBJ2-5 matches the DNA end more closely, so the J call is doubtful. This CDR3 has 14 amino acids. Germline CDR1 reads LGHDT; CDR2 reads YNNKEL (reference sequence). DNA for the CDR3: TGTGCCAGCAGCTGGAGCCAGTTCGACGAGACCCAGTACTTC. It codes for CASSWSQFDETQYF.

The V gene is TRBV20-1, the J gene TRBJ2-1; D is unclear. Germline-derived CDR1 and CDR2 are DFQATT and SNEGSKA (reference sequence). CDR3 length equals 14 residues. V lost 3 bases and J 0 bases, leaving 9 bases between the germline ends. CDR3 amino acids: CSASSSRSYNEQFF. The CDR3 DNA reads TGCAGTGCTAGCAGCTCTCGCTCCTACAATGAGCAGTTCTTC.

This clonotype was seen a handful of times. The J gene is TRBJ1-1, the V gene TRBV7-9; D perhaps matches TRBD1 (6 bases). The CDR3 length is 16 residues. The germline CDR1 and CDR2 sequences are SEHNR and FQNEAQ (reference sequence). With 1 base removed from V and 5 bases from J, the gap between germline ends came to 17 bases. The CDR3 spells CASSLGYGGGQTEAFF. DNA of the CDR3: TGTGCCAGCAGCTTAGGTTACGGTGGGGGGCAAACTGAAGCTTTCTTT.